The present T cell receptor (beta chain) was sequenced within a study of early T cells in non-severe SARS-CoV-2 infection. Study-level information: The study sequenced bulk RNA from unsorted whole blood, with chains unpaired. Study-level findings and limits: The VDJdb matching leaned toward anti-spike CD8 responses and overlooked private and CD4 specificities.

Unmatched junction bases numbered 14, after V lost 6 bases and J lost 9 bases. Germline values: CDR1 LNHDA, CDR2 SQIVND (reference sequence). CDR3 length equals 16 residues. Separate cDNA molecules each had unique molecular identifiers attached to them. TCRdb reanalysed the 5' RACE reads using MiXCR and keeps one entry per CDR3 protein. The sample contains approximately 110,000 distinct CDR3 sequences, 15% of which appear only once. This clonotype was counted a few times. Its cognate antigen is unknown. This chain joins TRBV19 and TRBJ2-1, with TRBD2 identical over 10 bases. The receptor was derived from an adult who was a healthcare worker with PCR-confirmed SARS-CoV-2 infection or an uninfected control (not recorded which). Material for sequencing was whole blood. CDR3 sequence (DNA): TGTGCCAGTAGCCTACCAGGGCTAGCGGGGGACGGTGAGCAGTTCTTC. Its translation is CASSLPGLAGDGEQFF.